The rows below give T cell receptor beta chains drawn from one sample of a study of cytomegalovirus exposure and HLA in healthy donors. Some clones are missing from TCRdb's copy, which holds only in-frame ones; the method was immunoSEQ multiplex PCR. Of 40,000 or so clones in the sample, 60% to 80% were seen once. Sequenced input: PBMCs. These receptors were obtained from a woman in her twenties or thirties in good health and CMV-seropositive. The CDR3 runs from the conserved cysteine through the conserved F or W. D genes are given only for firm matches. The size field is filled for only some rows; it gives once, few, many or a size class.

D: TRBD1
J: TRBJ1-4
V: TRBV28
size: .
DNA: TGTGCCAGCAGTTTGGACAGGGCCTACGAAAAACTGTTTTTT
CDR3: CASSLDRAYEKLFF

D: TRBD2
J: TRBJ2-5
V: TRBV7-9
size: .
DNA: TGTGCCAGCAGCTTAGGGCTAGCGGGAGCAGAGACCCAGTACTTC
CDR3: CASSLGLAGAETQYF

D: .
J: TRBJ1-5
V: TRBV14
size: .
DNA: TGTGCCAGCAGCCAAGTATGGCAGGATAATCAGCCCCAGCATTTT
CDR3: CASSQVWQDNQPQHF

D: .
J: TRBJ1-5
V: TRBV5-1
size: .
DNA: TGCGCCAGCAGCTTGGACCAGGGGAGCAATCAGCCCCAGCATTTT
CDR3: CASSLDQGSNQPQHF

D: .
J: TRBJ2-2
V: TRBV7-3
size: .
DNA: TGTGCCAGCAGCCAAGTCGGTTCCGGGGAGCTGTTTTTT
CDR3: CASSQVGSGELFF

D: .
J: TRBJ1-2
V: TRBV7-9
size: .
DNA: TGTTCCAGCAGCTTAACACTCCTTGGGGACACTAACTATGGCTACACCTTC
CDR3: CSSSLTLLGDTNYGYTF

D: .
J: TRBJ1-1
V: TRBV29-1
size: .
DNA: TGCAGCGTTGGTCGCCCTCTAAGCACTGAAGCTTTCTTT
CDR3: CSVGRPLSTEAFF

D: TRBD2
J: TRBJ2-1
V: TRBV4-2
size: .
DNA: TGTGCCAGCAGCCAAACTAGCGGGGGGGCCGATGAGCAGTTCTTC
CDR3: CASSQTSGGADEQFF

D: .
J: TRBJ1-2
V: TRBV5-1
size: few
DNA: TGCGCCAGCAGCCCACAGGCTAACTATGGCTACACCTTC
CDR3: CASSPQANYGYTF

D: TRBD2
J: TRBJ2-7
V: TRBV28
size: .
DNA: TGTGCCAGCAGTTTGGGCGGGAGGGAGCAGTACTTC
CDR3: CASSLGGREQYF

D: .
J: TRBJ2-7
V: TRBV9
size: .
DNA: TGTGCCAGCAGCCCGTCGGGGTACTCCTACGAGCAGTACTTC
CDR3: CASSPSGYSYEQYF

D: TRBD2
J: TRBJ2-1
V: TRBV7-3
size: .
DNA: TGTGCCAGCAGCTTGGTACCCCCCTCAGCGGGATCTATCAACAATGAGCAGTTCTTC
CDR3: CASSLVPPSAGSINNEQFF

D: TRBD1
J: TRBJ2-7
V: TRBV6-5
size: once
DNA: TGTGCCAGCAGGTGGACAGGGGAAGCTGAGCAGTACTTC
CDR3: CASRWTGEAEQYF

D: TRBD1
J: TRBJ1-2
V: TRBV11-2
size: .
DNA: TGTGCCAGCAGCTTAAGGACGGACAGGGGGATATCTAACTATGGCTACACCTTC
CDR3: CASSLRTDRGISNYGYTF

D: .
J: TRBJ1-6
V: TRBV18
size: .
DNA: TGTGCCAGCTCACCTAGGACAGATTCACCCCTCCACTTT
CDR3: CASSPRTDSPLHF

D: .
J: TRBJ2-2
V: TRBV6-1
size: .
DNA: TGTGCCAGCACGGCCGGGGAGGAAACCGGGGAGCTGTTTTTT
CDR3: CASTAGEETGELFF

D: .
J: TRBJ2-5
V: TRBV7-9
size: .
DNA: TGTGCCAGCAGCTTAAACAAAGCCCAGTACTTC
CDR3: CASSLNKAQYF

D: TRBD1
J: TRBJ1-5
V: TRBV28
size: .
DNA: TGTGCCAGCAGTTTCCTAGGACAGGACCTTAGCAATCAGCCCCAGCATTTT
CDR3: CASSFLGQDLSNQPQHF

D: .
J: TRBJ2-3
V: TRBV5-4
size: .
DNA: TGTGCCAGCAGCGGCTCAGGGCCAGATACGCAGTATTTT
CDR3: CASSGSGPDTQYF

D: .
J: TRBJ2-4
V: TRBV6-5
size: .
DNA: TGTGCCAGCAGCCTAGGGCAGGGTCCCAAAAACATTCAGTACTTC
CDR3: CASSLGQGPKNIQYF

D: .
J: TRBJ2-7
V: TRBV12-1
size: .
DNA: TGTGCCAGCAGCGGGGAGGAAAACTACGAGCAGTACTTC
CDR3: CASSGEENYEQYF

D: TRBD1
J: TRBJ1-1
V: TRBV2
size: .
DNA: TGTGCCAGCAGGCTAGGACAGGGAGCCGCGACTGAAGCTTTCTTT
CDR3: CASRLGQGAATEAFF

D: TRBD1
J: TRBJ2-7
V: TRBV18
size: .
DNA: TGTGCCAGCTCTCAGGGACAGGCCTCCTACGAGCAGTACTTC
CDR3: CASSQGQASYEQYF

D: .
J: TRBJ2-5
V: TRBV30
size: .
DNA: TGTGCCTGGAGTGTTGGGGGGAACGGGTTACAGACCCAGTACTTC
CDR3: CAWSVGGNGLQTQYF

D: TRBD1
J: TRBJ2-7
V: TRBV29-1
size: .
DNA: TGCAGCGCCAAACAGGGGATCGGCTGCGAGCAGTACTTC
CDR3: CSAKQGIGCEQYF

D: TRBD1
J: TRBJ2-7
V: TRBV27
size: .
DNA: TGTGCCAGCAGTGCGACAGGGTTCGGCGAGCAGTACTTC
CDR3: CASSATGFGEQYF

D: .
J: TRBJ1-1
V: TRBV7-9
size: few
DNA: TGTGCCAGCAGCTCAACAGGGAGCGACACTGAAGCTTTCTTT
CDR3: CASSSTGSDTEAFF

D: .
J: TRBJ2-2
V: TRBV7-9
size: .
DNA: TGTGCCAGCAGCTCTCGGGCCGGGACAGAAGTAGGGGGGACCGGGGAGCTGTTTTTT
CDR3: CASSSRAGTEVGGTGELFF

D: TRBD1
J: TRBJ1-2
V: TRBV10-3
size: .
DNA: TGTGCCATCAGTGAGGGGACAGTTGACTATGGCTACACCTTC
CDR3: CAISEGTVDYGYTF

D: .
J: TRBJ1-2
V: TRBV5-1
size: .
DNA: TGCGCCAGCAGCTTGGACAGATTCGGTGGCTACACCTTC
CDR3: CASSLDRFGGYTF

D: TRBD1
J: TRBJ2-1
V: TRBV11-3
size: .
DNA: TGTGCCAGCAGCCTAGACAGGGGGTATAATGAGCAGTTCTTC
CDR3: CASSLDRGYNEQFF

D: .
J: TRBJ1-5
V: TRBV6-6
size: .
DNA: TGTGCCAGCAGTCCTTCTTATAGCAATCAGCCCCAGCATTTT
CDR3: CASSPSYSNQPQHF

D: TRBD1
J: TRBJ1-2
V: TRBV30
size: .
DNA: TGTGCCTGGAGTGTGAGGACAGGGTGGAAGATTGACTATGGCTACACCTTC
CDR3: CAWSVRTGWKIDYGYTF

D: .
J: TRBJ1-2
V: TRBV6-5
size: .
DNA: TGTGCCAGCAGTGACGGAGGGCCCAACTCGGGCTACACCTTC
CDR3: CASSDGGPNSGYTF

D: .
J: TRBJ1-1
V: TRBV2
size: .
DNA: TGTGCCAGCAGTTACCACAGGACTGAAGCTTTCTTT
CDR3: CASSYHRTEAFF

D: .
J: TRBJ2-5
V: TRBV30
size: once
DNA: TGTGCCTGGAGTCGCGGTAGCCATGAGACCCAGTACTTC
CDR3: CAWSRGSHETQYF

D: .
J: TRBJ1-4
V: TRBV9
size: .
DNA: TGTGCCAGCAGCGTAGGGGACAAAACTAATGAAAAACTGTTTTTT
CDR3: CASSVGDKTNEKLFF

D: .
J: TRBJ1-4
V: TRBV11-2
size: .
DNA: TGTGCCAGCAGCCGGGGACACATTGAAAAACTGTTTTTT
CDR3: CASSRGHIEKLFF

D: TRBD1
J: TRBJ1-2
V: TRBV5-1
size: .
DNA: TGCGCCAGCAGTGGGACAGGGGCGGACTATGGCTACACCTTC
CDR3: CASSGTGADYGYTF

D: TRBD1
J: TRBJ2-2
V: TRBV19
size: once
DNA: TGTGCCACGAAGAAAGACAGGGCGCAGGGGACCGGGGAGCTGTTTTTT
CDR3: CATKKDRAQGTGELFF

D: .
J: TRBJ2-1
V: TRBV6-5
size: .
DNA: TGTGCCAGCAGTTACTCACAGGGTCGGGAGCAGTTCTTC
CDR3: CASSYSQGREQFF

D: TRBD2
J: TRBJ2-3
V: TRBV19
size: .
DNA: TGTGCCAGTAGCCCCGGACTAGCGGGGCTCACAGATACGCAGTATTTT
CDR3: CASSPGLAGLTDTQYF

D: .
J: TRBJ1-1
V: TRBV6-1
size: .
DNA: TGTGCCAGCAGTGAAGTTGGCATGAACACTGAAGCTTTCTTT
CDR3: CASSEVGMNTEAFF

D: .
J: TRBJ1-5
V: TRBV18
size: once
DNA: TGTGCCAGCTCACTGCGGGGCGCAGGCAATCAGCCCCAGCATTTT
CDR3: CASSLRGAGNQPQHF

D: TRBD2
J: TRBJ2-3
V: TRBV28
size: .
DNA: TGTGCCAGCAGTTTGACCCCCCCGGGACTAGACACAGATACGCAGTATTTT
CDR3: CASSLTPPGLDTDTQYF

D: .
J: TRBJ1-6
V: TRBV27
size: .
DNA: TGTGCCAGCAGTTTCGCGAATTCACCCCTCCACTTT
CDR3: CASSFANSPLHF

D: TRBD1
J: TRBJ1-1
V: TRBV5-6
size: .
DNA: TGTGCCAGCAGCTTTTATGGGACAGGGGGTTACACTGAAGCTTTCTTT
CDR3: CASSFYGTGGYTEAFF

D: TRBD2
J: TRBJ2-5
V: TRBV7-3
size: .
DNA: TGTGCCAGCAGCTTAGGTGTATCTAGCGGGGGGATAGAGACCCAGTACTTC
CDR3: CASSLGVSSGGIETQYF

D: TRBD2
J: TRBJ2-2
V: TRBV27
size: .
DNA: TGTGCCAGCAGGCCTCTAGCGGCGGGGACCGGGGAGCTGTTTTTT
CDR3: CASRPLAAGTGELFF

D: .
J: TRBJ2-5
V: TRBV6-1
size: few
DNA: TGTGCCAGCAGTGAATTGTATCAGGGGAGGACAGGAGAGACCCAGTACTTC
CDR3: CASSELYQGRTGETQYF

D: .
J: TRBJ1-1
V: TRBV11-2
size: few
DNA: TGTGCCAGCAGCTTAGAGGGGGGCACTGAAGCTTTCTTT
CDR3: CASSLEGGTEAFF

D: TRBD2
J: TRBJ2-1
V: TRBV19
size: .
DNA: TGTGCCAGTAGTATGCCCAACCGTGGCGGGAGGGCCGTCAATGAGCAGTTCTTC
CDR3: CASSMPNRGGRAVNEQFF

D: .
J: TRBJ2-1
V: TRBV10-2
size: .
DNA: TGCGCCAGCAGTGAGCACAGGGCGGGCAATGAGCAGTTCTTC
CDR3: CASSEHRAGNEQFF

D: TRBD1
J: TRBJ1-5
V: TRBV19
size: .
DNA: TGTGCCAGCAGGGACAGGGGAGGAAACCAGCCCCAGCATTTT
CDR3: CASRDRGGNQPQHF

D: .
J: TRBJ2-7
V: TRBV5-1
size: .
DNA: TGCGCCAGCGGCCTCCGGGACAAAAACGAGCAGTACTTC
CDR3: CASGLRDKNEQYF